Listed below are T cell receptor beta chains from one sample, sequenced in a study of T cell repertoires in cytomegalovirus infection. TCRdb re-derived calls from the reads in MiXCR, one entry per CDR3 protein. The sample carries approximately 730,000 distinct CDR3 sequences, around 31% recorded once. The antigens these receptors bind are not known. Sequenced here: cultured PBMCs, sampled from culture after CMV antigen stimulation. The receptors here all came from a human donor in good health (CMV status not recorded). Some clones in this sample may be carry-over from other donors' samples. The CDR3 runs from the conserved cysteine through the conserved F or W. D genes are given only for firm matches. Clone size is stated in some rows and not others, as once, few, many or a class when expanded.

TRBJ2-7,-,-,TRBV29-1,CSATDVYEQYF,TGCAGCGCGACAGACGTCTACGAGCAGTACTTC
TRBJ2-7,-,-,TRBV7-6,CASSASRGRVYEQYF,TGTGCCAGCAGCGCCAGCCGGGGTCGGGTCTACGAGCAGTACTTC
TRBJ2-3,TRBD2,-,TRBV6-2/TRBV6-3,CASSYGTSGRTDTQYF,TGTGCCAGCAGTTACGGGACTAGCGGGAGAACAGATACGCAGTATTTT
TRBJ2-7,TRBD1,-,TRBV6-6,CASSYRGQGARYEQYF,TGTGCCAGCAGTTACAGAGGACAGGGGGCGAGATACGAGCAGTACTTC
TRBJ1-3,-,many,TRBV7-2,CASSLVGGGASGNTIYF,TGTGCCAGCAGCTTAGTGGGGGGGGGGGCCTCTGGAAACACCATATATTTT
TRBJ1-2,-,-,TRBV19,CASSIVLSNYGYTF,TGTGCCAGTAGTATAGTACTGAGTAACTATGGCTACACCTTC
TRBJ2-5,-,few,TRBV2,CASLGEVWLETQYF,TGTGCCAGTCTGGGCGAGGTTTGGCTGGAGACCCAGTACTTC
TRBJ1-1,-,-,TRBV6-5,CASSRPGAAEAFF,TGTGCCAGCAGCCGACCCGGGGCGGCTGAAGCTTTCTTT
TRBJ2-1,TRBD1,few,TRBV4-1,CASSKDRAGYNEQFF,TGCGCCAGCAGCAAAGACAGGGCTGGCTACAATGAGCAGTTCTTC
TRBJ2-5,-,few,TRBV12-3/TRBV12-4,CASSPWGGRETQYF,TGTGCCAGCAGTCCCTGGGGGGGGCGAGAGACCCAGTACTTC
TRBJ2-1,TRBD1,many,TRBV7-2,CASSRAGTGSYNEQFF,TGTGCCAGCAGTCGGGCGGGGACAGGCTCCTACAATGAGCAGTTCTTC
TRBJ2-7,TRBD2,-,TRBV12-3/TRBV12-4,CASSPGTSFAYEQYF,TGTGCCAGCAGTCCGGGGACTAGCTTCGCCTACGAGCAGTACTTC
TRBJ2-5,-,-,TRBV12-3/TRBV12-4,CASSLAPGTSQETQYF,TGTGCCAGCAGTTTAGCCCCCGGGACGTCCCAAGAGACCCAGTACTTC
TRBJ2-5,-,-,TRBV19,CASSDLETQYF,TGTGCCAGTAGTGACCTTGAGACCCAGTACTTC
TRBJ2-5,-,-,TRBV6-5,CASSYSIGPGETQYF,TGTGCCAGCAGTTACTCTATAGGACCAGGGGAGACCCAGTACTTC
TRBJ1-4,TRBD1,many,TRBV7-2,CASSLPLGQGEEKLFF,TGTGCCAGCAGCTTACCCCTCGGACAGGGGGAAGAAAAACTGTTTTTT
TRBJ1-5,-,once,TRBV30,CAWSPLGDQPQHF,TGTGCCTGGAGCCCTCTCGGGGACCAGCCCCAGCATTTT
TRBJ1-6,-,-,TRBV18,CASSPRASNNSPLHF,TGTGCCAGCTCACCAAGGGCCAGTAATAATTCACCCCTCCACTTT
TRBJ2-1,TRBD2,many,TRBV12-3/TRBV12-4,CASSLGGGANEQFF,TGTGCCAGCAGTTTAGGCGGGGGGGCTAATGAGCAGTTCTTC
TRBJ2-7,TRBD1,-,TRBV10-3,CATGQEYEQYF,TGTGCCACCGGACAGGAGTACGAGCAGTACTTC
TRBJ2-1,-,few,TRBV7-6,CASSLSRDSLSSYNEQFF,TGTGCCAGCAGCTTGTCCCGGGACTCACTAAGCTCCTACAATGAGCAGTTCTTC
TRBJ1-6,TRBD1,few,TRBV2,CASPGGKDSPLHF,TGTGCCAGCCCAGGGGGGAAAGATTCACCCCTCCACTTT
TRBJ2-7,-,-,TRBV19,CASRPGTHSYEQYF,TGTGCCAGTAGGCCCGGGACACATAGCTACGAGCAGTACTTC
TRBJ1-5,-,-,TRBV18,CASSNTRELNQPQHF,TGTGCCAGCTCAAACACCAGGGAATTGAATCAGCCCCAGCATTTT
TRBJ2-1,-,few,TRBV20-1,CSAPVMPMGNEQFF,TGCAGTGCTCCTGTCATGCCGATGGGGAATGAGCAGTTCTTC
TRBJ1-1,-,once,TRBV30,CAWTGRYTEAFF,TGTGCCTGGACAGGGAGATACACTGAAGCTTTCTTT
TRBJ2-3,-,-,TRBV20-1,CSARTTYEDTQYF,TGCAGTGCTAGGACTACGTACGAGGATACGCAGTATTTT
TRBJ1-1,-,-,TRBV19,CASSTAGAHTEAFF,TGTGCCAGTAGTACGGCGGGGGCACACACTGAAGCTTTCTTT
TRBJ1-2,TRBD1,few,TRBV12-3/TRBV12-4,CASSLGTGGRGTF,TGTGCCAGCAGTTTAGGGACAGGGGGCCGTGGCACCTTC
TRBJ1-4,-,-,TRBV7-6,CASSLVRGEKLFF,TGTGCCAGCAGCTTAGTCAGAGGAGAAAAACTGTTTTTT
TRBJ2-7,TRBD2,once,TRBV5-6,CASSFLGREDYEQYF,TGTGCCAGCAGCTTTCTGGGTCGGGAGGACTACGAGCAGTACTTC
TRBJ1-3,-,few,TRBV7-2,CASSLATLSGNTIYF,TGTGCCAGCAGCTTAGCTACTCTCTCTGGAAACACCATATATTTT
TRBJ2-2,TRBD1,-,TRBV20-1,CSAPDRVGTGELFF,TGCAGTGCCCCGGACAGGGTGGGCACCGGGGAGCTGTTTTTT
TRBJ2-1,TRBD1,-,TRBV7-2,CASSYVGQGASEQFF,TGTGCCAGCAGCTATGTGGGACAGGGGGCGAGTGAGCAGTTCTTC
TRBJ2-1,-,-,TRBV20-1,CSANQAARDGFF,TGCAGTGCAAATCAGGCAGCACGTGACGGATTCTTC
TRBJ2-6,TRBD2,few,TRBV6-2/TRBV6-3,CASSSRLAGAGANVLTF,TGTGCCAGCAGTTCGCGGCTAGCGGGGGCCGGGGCCAACGTCCTGACTTTC
TRBJ2-1,TRBD2,-,TRBV11-2,CASSFGLAGTTKIF,TGTGCCAGCAGCTTCGGACTAGCGGGTACCACGAAGATCTTC
TRBJ2-1,TRBD1,-,TRBV7-9,CASSFPGQAYNEQFF,TGTGCCAGCAGCTTCCCGGGACAGGCCTACAATGAGCAGTTCTTC
TRBJ1-1,-,many,TRBV12-3/TRBV12-4,CASSPGEEAFF,TGTGCCAGCAGTCCTGGAGAAGAAGCTTTCTTT
TRBJ2-1,TRBD2,-,TRBV23-1,CAPGSGSSYNEQFF,TGCGCCCCAGGTAGCGGGAGCTCCTACAATGAGCAGTTCTTC
TRBJ1-2,-,few,TRBV12-3/TRBV12-4,CASSRTLDYGYTF,TGTGCCAGCAGCCGGACACTAGACTACGGCTACACCTTC
TRBJ1-4,TRBD1,-,TRBV18,CASSPRGQSNEKLFF,TGTGCCAGCTCACCGCGGGGACAGAGCAATGAAAAACTGTTTTTT
TRBJ1-5,-,-,TRBV20-1,CSARDRAAIQHF,TGCAGTGCTAGAGATCGGGCAGCCATCCAGCATTTT
TRBJ2-7,-,few,TRBV7-2,CASSLVIGGAESYEQYF,TGTGCCAGCAGCTTAGTGATTGGGGGAGCTGAATCCTACGAGCAGTACTTC
TRBJ2-7,TRBD2,few,TRBV6-8,CASRPTSDLVYEQYF,TGTGCCAGCAGGCCTACTAGCGACTTAGTCTACGAGCAGTACTTC
TRBJ2-7,TRBD2,-,TRBV7-9,CASSHGSGNVEQYF,TGTGCCAGCAGCCACGGGAGCGGGAACGTGGAGCAGTACTTC
TRBJ2-3,TRBD2,few,TRBV7-2,CASSLVGGRAGTDTQYF,TGTGCCAGCAGCTTAGTTGGCGGGAGGGCCGGCACAGATACGCAGTATTTT
TRBJ2-5,-,-,TRBV12-3/TRBV12-4,CASSFQGPVETQYF,TGTGCCAGCAGTTTTCAGGGACCGGTAGAGACCCAGTACTTC
TRBJ2-7,-,-,TRBV12-3/TRBV12-4,CASNTGSYEQYF,TGTGCCAGCAATACGGGATCCTACGAGCAGTACTTC
TRBJ2-7,TRBD2,-,TRBV3-1,CASSQTGTTYEQYF,TGTGCCAGCAGCCAAACCGGGACTACGTACGAGCAGTACTTC
TRBJ1-5,-,few,TRBV24-1,CATSDPVGPQHF,TGTGCCACCAGTGACCCCGTTGGGCCCCAGCATTTT
TRBJ1-2,-,-,TRBV7-9,CASRHSGTVDTF,TGTGCCAGCAGACACTCCGGGACCGTAGACACCTTC
TRBJ2-1,-,-,TRBV7-2,CASSLMNEQFF,TGTGCCAGCAGCCTCATGAATGAGCAGTTCTTC
TRBJ2-1,TRBD2,many,TRBV7-2,CASSLDGTSRANEQFF,TGTGCCAGCAGCTTAGATGGGACTAGCAGGGCCAATGAGCAGTTCTTC